One and the same sample provided the 26 T cell receptor beta chains below, sequenced in a study of cytomegalovirus exposure and HLA in healthy donors. Primers for the PCR totalled 60 Vbeta and 13 Jbeta. Using immunoSEQ multiplex PCR, the repertoire was profiled, and TCRdb retains in-frame clones only, with some absent. The sample shows roughly 120,000 clones, 65% to 80% of them seen only once. Sample: PBMCs. The receptors stem from a middle-aged woman in good health and CMV-seropositive.

The chain recombines TRBV9 with TRBJ1-4; no clear D. Germline assignment: CDR1 SGDLS and CDR2 YYNGEE. The V end was cut by 2 bases, the J end by 2 bases, with 4 bases between. This CDR3 spans 13 amino acids. The CDR3 bases are TGTGCCAGCAGCGTGTCTACTAATGAAAAACTGTTTTTT. This translates into CASSVSTNEKLFF.

The V call is TRBV5-1, the J call TRBJ2-1; TRBD2 aligns across 8 bases. Germline V gene lookup returns CDR1 SGHRS and CDR2 YFSETQ. The trim removed 2 bases at V and 0 bases at J, leaving 13 bases unmatched. The length of the CDR3 is 19 residues. The CDR3 reads CASSFDGASGWSSYNEQFF. The CDR3, as DNA: TGCGCCAGCAGCTTCGATGGGGCTAGCGGGTGGAGCTCCTACAATGAGCAGTTCTTC.

This chain links TRBV30 with TRBJ1-3; no reliable D call. V shed 0 bases and J shed 2 bases, with 14 bases lying between them. The CDR3 covers 16 residues. From germline, CDR1 is GTSNPN and CDR2 SVGIG (reference sequence). The CDR3: CAWSVHGGITGNTIYF. The CDR3 bases are TGTGCCTGGAGTGTACATGGTGGTATCACTGGAAACACCATATATTTT.

J is TRBJ1-5 and V is TRBV19, with D maybe TRBD1 (6 bases). V was pared by 10 bases and J by 7 bases, with 20 bases between. The CDR3 length is 14 residues. The germline CDR1 and CDR2 sequences are LNHDA and SQIVND (reference sequence). For the CDR3, the DNA is TGTGCCACCGCGGGGGCCATCGGTGGGCAGCCCCAGCATTTT. Translated: CATAGAIGGQPQHF.

V is TRBV5-1 and J is TRBJ1-1, with a possible D match to TRBD1 (6 bases). The ends were cut back, 4 bases at V and 1 base at J, with 14 bases in the middle. This CDR3 comprises 15 residues. Germline-derived CDR1 and CDR2 are SGHRS and YFSETQ. The CDR3 nucleotides are TGCGCCAGCAGCCCAACGGGACATACGAACACTGAAGCTTTCTTT. Amino acid sequence: CASSPTGHTNTEAFF. Based on the CDR3 plus reference TRBV5-1 and TRBJ1-1, the full variable domain is KAGVTQTPRYLIKTRGQQVTLSCSPISGHRSVSWYQQTPGQGLQFLFEYFSETQRNKGNFPGRFSGRQFSNSRSEMNVSTLELGDSALYLCASSPTGHTNTEAFFGQGTRLTVV.

The gene calls are TRBV27 and TRBJ2-7; 7 bases match TRBD1. The CDR3 runs to 15 residues. V was clipped by 5 bases and J by 7 bases; unmatched bases: 14. Germline V CDR1 and CDR2: MNHEY, SMNVEV (reference sequence). The CDR3 loop is CASSAWDRNTMEQYF. The CDR3 bases are TGTGCCAGCAGTGCTTGGGACAGAAATACGATGGAGCAGTACTTC.

This sequence joins TRBV2 and TRBJ2-3; D not certain. The CDR3 loop spans 15 amino acids. Trimming stripped 4 bases from V and 4 bases from J, with 15 bases between. The germline gives CDR1 SNHLY, CDR2 FYNNEI. The CDR3 sequence is CASSGIVVSADTQYF. The CDR3 coding sequence is TGTGCCAGCAGTGGAATCGTAGTATCGGCAGATACGCAGTATTTT.

The chain combines TRBV14 with TRBJ2-3; D perhaps matches TRBD2 (6 bases). The V end lost 0 bases, the J end lost 3 bases, and 13 bases lay between the germline ends. CDR3 length: 16 residues. Looked up from germline, CDR1 is SGHDN and CDR2 is FVKESK. CDR3 in DNA: TGTGCCAGCAGCCAAGATAAGGAGGGTGGGACAGATACGCAGTATTTT. The encoded protein is CASSQDKEGGTDTQYF.

This clone turned up a few times. The genes are TRBV6-5 and TRBJ2-1; 9 bases map to TRBD2. CDR1 is MNHEY, CDR2 SVGAGI, per germline. The V gene end was trimmed by 4 bases and the J gene end by 5 bases; junction bases not matched to a gene: 9. The CDR3 is 16 residues long. This chain's CDR3 is CASSSRTSGPHNEQFF. Written as DNA, the CDR3 is TGTGCCAGCAGTTCGCGTACTAGCGGGCCCCACAATGAGCAGTTCTTC.

This clone was observed a handful of times. V usage is TRBV7-9 and J usage is TRBJ2-5; 7 positions match TRBD2. The CDR3 consists of 14 residues. The V gene end was trimmed by 1 base and the J gene end by 4 bases; junction bases not matched to a gene: 3. CDR1 and CDR2 from the germline V gene are SEHNR and FQNEAQ (reference sequence). CDR3 residues: CASSLDGGVETQYF. The CDR3, as DNA: TGTGCCAGCAGCTTAGATGGGGGGGTAGAGACCCAGTACTTC.

Points on this clone: One end of the junction fails to match germline, which may point to a read error. This chain links TRBV7-3 with TRBJ2-1, with a possible D match to TRBD1 (6 bases). CDR1 SGHTA and CDR2 FQGTGA come from the germline V gene. The CDR3 covers 12 residues. CDR3 in amino acids: CASSLTGGKHFF. In nucleotides, the CDR3 is TGTGCCAGCAGCTTAACAGGGGGTAAGCATTTCTTC. Full variable domain (missing parts from reference TRBV7-3 and TRBJ2-1): GAGVSQTPSNKVTEKGKYVELRCDPISGHTALYWYRQSLGQGPEFLIYFQGTGAADDSGLPNDRFFAVRPEGSVSTLKIQRTERGDSAVYLCASSLTGGKHFFGPGTRLTVL.

V is TRBV5-4 and J is TRBJ2-7; 8 bases fit TRBD1. The CDR3 spans 14 residues. Unmatched junction bases numbered 6, after V lost 4 bases and J lost 3 bases. The V gene's germline CDR1 is SGHNT and CDR2 YYREEE (reference sequence). CDR3 DNA sequence: TGTGCCAGCAGCCTAGCCGACAGGGGCTACGAGCAGTACTTC. It encodes CASSLADRGYEQYF.

Written as DNA, the CDR3 is TGCGCCAGCAGTGAGAGGAGGACCACAGATACGCAGTATTTT. Translated: CASSERRTTDTQYF. V is TRBV10-1 and J is TRBJ2-3, with D possibly matching TRBD2 (5 bases). CDR1 and CDR2 from the germline V gene are WNHNN and SYGVQD (reference sequence). V was cut by 2 bases and J by 2 bases, with 8 bases left in between. The CDR3 has 14 amino acids.

The rearrangement links TRBV19 to TRBJ1-5; tentatively, D is TRBD1 (6 bases). The CDR3 runs to 14 residues. CDR1 and CDR2 from the germline V gene are LNHDA and SQIVND (reference sequence). Trimming pared 3 bases from V and 3 bases from J, leaving 9 bases between. CDR3: CASSMGAFNQPQHF. CDR3 nucleotide sequence: TGTGCCAGTAGTATGGGGGCGTTCAATCAGCCCCAGCATTTT.

The CDR3 DNA follows: TGTGCCAGCAGCCTCGGGGAGGGCGGGAGGTTCTACAATGAGCAGTTCTTC. This gives the protein CASSLGEGGRFYNEQFF. The rearrangement links TRBV7-8 to TRBJ2-1; 8 bases fit TRBD2. This CDR3 is 17 amino acids long. The V segment lost 5 bases and the J segment 3 bases; nucleotides outside the gene matches: 12. The germline gives CDR1 SGHVS, CDR2 FQNEAQ.

The chain is built from TRBV4-1 and TRBJ2-3; D uncertain. The CDR3 is made up of 16 amino acids. Trimming removed 0 bases from V and 2 bases from J, with 12 bases in between. The germline V gene has CDR1 MGHRA and CDR2 YSYEKL. The CDR3 sequence: CASSQEPSVYTDTQYF. The CDR3 region has the DNA TGCGCCAGCAGCCAAGAACCCAGCGTATACACAGATACGCAGTATTTT.

The chain employs TRBV29-1 and TRBJ1-1; tentative D call: TRBD1 (5 bases). CDR3 length: 13 amino acids. Germline V gene lookup returns CDR1 SQVTM and CDR2 ANQGSEA. Trimming pared 3 bases from V and 3 bases from J, leaving 11 bases between. This CDR3 is CSVDREGHTEAFF. Written as DNA, the CDR3 is TGCAGCGTTGACAGGGAAGGGCACACTGAAGCTTTCTTT.

The chain recombines TRBV19 with TRBJ2-1; 7 bases agree with TRBD2. Trimming cost V 0 bases and J 10 bases; bases outside gene matches: 9. The germline gives CDR1 LNHDA, CDR2 SQIVND (reference sequence). The CDR3 extends over 15 amino acids. The CDR3 spells CASSIEGGPLDEQFF. DNA for the CDR3: TGTGCCAGTAGTATAGAGGGAGGGCCTTTAGACGAGCAGTTCTTC.

This chain connects TRBV27 to TRBJ2-5; TRBD1 aligns across 9 bases. The germline V gene encodes CDR1 MNHEY and CDR2 SMNVEV (reference sequence). The CDR3 totals 14 residues. J lost 4 bases, V lost 5 bases, and 5 bases had no gene match. The CDR3 protein is CASSLQGARETQYF. DNA of the CDR3: TGTGCCAGCAGTCTACAGGGGGCCCGAGAGACCCAGTACTTC.

This chain uses TRBV9 with TRBJ2-5; TRBD2 matches at 8 bases. Germline V lookup: CDR1 SGDLS, CDR2 YYNGEE. CDR3 length: 13 residues. V gave up 3 bases and J gave up 2 bases; unmatched junction bases: 0. The CDR3 region is CASSERGQETQYF. In DNA, the CDR3 is TGTGCCAGCAGCGAGCGGGGGCAAGAGACCCAGTACTTC.

V gene TRBV5-6 combines with J gene TRBJ2-2; 9 positions match TRBD2. V trimming: 3 bases; J trimming: 5 bases; junction bases outside the gene matches: 5. The length of the CDR3 is 15 residues. The germline V gene encodes CDR1 SGHDT and CDR2 YYEEEE. In nucleotides, the CDR3 is TGTGCCAGCAGCTATAGCGGGAGTCAAACCGGGGAGCTGTTTTTT. The encoded protein is CASSYSGSQTGELFF. Full variable domain (missing parts from reference TRBV5-6 and TRBJ2-2): DAGVTQSPTHLIKTRGQQVTLRCSPKSGHDTVSWYQQALGQGPQFIFQYYEEEERQRGNFPDRFSGHQFPNYSSELNVNALLLGDSALYLCASSYSGSQTGELFFGEGSRLTVL.

The chain couples TRBV14 to TRBJ2-5; TRBD2 matches 7 bases. The V segment lost 1 base and the J segment 2 bases; nucleotides outside the gene matches: 4. The germline CDR1 and CDR2 sequences are SGHDN and FVKESK. The CDR3 loop spans 15 amino acids. The CDR3 here is CASSQVLGGQETQYF. CDR3 nucleotide sequence: TGTGCCAGCAGCCAAGTCCTCGGGGGGCAAGAGACCCAGTACTTC.

The chain carries TRBV5-1 and TRBJ1-2, with 8 positions matching TRBD1. This CDR3 has 13 amino acids. Germline assignment: CDR1 SGHRS and CDR2 YFSETQ. With V trimmed by 4 bases and J by 8 bases, 7 bases remained unmatched. The CDR3 region is CASSATGDLGYTF. CDR3 in DNA: TGCGCCAGCAGCGCGACAGGGGATCTAGGCTACACCTTC.

V is TRBV28 and J is TRBJ1-4; 11 positions agree with TRBD1. The germline V gene encodes CDR1 MDHEN and CDR2 SYDVKM. The J segment lost 5 bases and the V segment lost 4 bases, leaving 6 bases of the junction unmatched. The CDR3 totals 16 residues. CDR3 region: CASSYPGQGGNEKLFF. CDR3 coding DNA: TGTGCCAGCAGTTACCCGGGACAGGGGGGGAATGAAAAACTGTTTTTT.

V and J are TRBV5-4 and TRBJ2-7, with TRBD1 identical over 9 bases. The V segment lost 4 bases and the J segment 5 bases; nucleotides outside the gene matches: 4. Germline V gene sequence: CDR1 SGHNT, CDR2 YYREEE (reference sequence). This CDR3 is built from 13 residues. CDR3 in amino acids: CASSQGQGDEQYF. In DNA, the CDR3 is TGTGCCAGCAGCCAGGGACAGGGAGACGAGCAGTACTTC. Combining the CDR3 with reference TRBV5-4 and TRBJ2-7 gives the whole variable domain ETGVTQSPTHLIKTRGQQVTLRCSSQSGHNTVSWYQQALGQGPQFIFQYYREEENGRGNFPPRFSGLQFPNYSSELNVNALELDDSALYLCASSQGQGDEQYFGPGTRLTVT.

This chain connects TRBV29-1 to TRBJ1-1, with D possibly TRBD1 on 5 matching bases. V was pared by 7 bases and J by 2 bases, with 11 bases between. Germline V gene data show CDR1 as SQVTM and CDR2 as ANQGSEA. The CDR3 runs 12 residues. CDR3 loop: CSAWTFNTEAFF. The CDR3, as DNA: TGCAGCGCCTGGACATTTAACACTGAAGCTTTCTTT.